What follows describes a single T cell receptor beta chain. This record belongs to a study of identical twins. Template switching (which added a universal primer site) was used, and cDNA carried unique molecular identifiers. Via MiXCR, TCRdb re-called the 5' RACE reads, giving one row per CDR3 protein. Of some 710,000 distinct CDR3 sequences listed, around 6% were seen once; the top ten hold 1.5% to 2%. The germline V gene encodes CDR1 MNHEY and CDR2 SMNVEV (reference sequence). The V segment lost 5 bases and the J segment 5 bases; nucleotides outside the gene matches: 7. CDR3 size: 14 residues. The sequenced sample was naive T cells sorted from blood. The chain couples TRBV27 to TRBJ2-7, with 9 nucleotides matching TRBD1. This sequence originates from a young man in good health. The CDR3 nucleotides are TGTGCCAGCAGTGTTGGGACAGGGCAAAACGAGCAGTACTTC. The encoded protein is CASSVGTGQNEQYF.